This TCR beta chain is from a study of cytomegalovirus exposure and HLA in healthy donors. Whole-study findings and limits: TCR beta chain V- and J-gene trimming was linked, in a later analysis, to a missense variant in DCLRE1C. Cytomegalovirus status, reportedly, was diagnosed with high specificity and sensitivity by the classifier. Exclusion applied to some V segments, including TRBV6-2 and TRBV6-3, as they were indistinguishable.

Vbeta (60) and Jbeta (13) primers were used in the PCR. TCRdb keeps only in-frame clones here, not all; method: immunoSEQ multiplex PCR. The data hold around 100,000 clones, with 70% observed a single time. Trimming left V 1 base short and J 6 bases short, with 7 bases between. The CDR3 runs to 12 residues. Looked up from germline, CDR1 is GTSNPN and CDR2 is SVGIG (reference sequence). On this clone: The antigen remains unidentified.

The chain uses TRBV30 and TRBJ2-1; no reliable D call. The sequence was collected from a man aged 30 to 45 in good health and CMV-seropositive. Material: PBMCs. The CDR3 is CAWSARINEQFF. DNA for the CDR3: TGTGCCTGGAGTGCGAGGATCAATGAGCAGTTCTTC.